This T cell receptor (beta chain) stems from a study of T cells in Graves' hyperthyroidism and ophthalmopathy. The study's findings and limits: Model-based prediction identified ophthalmopathy a median 6.5 months prior to its onset. A 13 V-J signature model discriminated ophthalmopathy versus stable hyperthyroidism. Most expanded thyroid clonotypes above 0.001 also appeared in blood.

RNA transcripts yielded amplified TCR beta CDR3 regions. In the first-round RT-PCR of the TCR CDR3, the HTBI primer set was used. TCRdb recomputed calls from the multiplex PCR reads with MiXCR, one row per CDR3 protein. The sample lists around 620,000 distinct CDR3 sequences, around 15% seen once, with approximately 3.8% in the top ten. The table lists this clonotype with a few counts. Its antigen is unidentified. Over 9 ml of fresh peripheral blood supplied the PBMCs. The ends were cut back, 5 bases at V and 12 bases at J, with 20 bases in the middle. CDR3 length equals 14 residues. Germline CDR1 and CDR2: GTSNPN and SVGIG (reference sequence).

This TCR was recovered from a woman aged 25 to 39 with Graves' hyperthyroidism. This chain connects TRBV30 to TRBJ1-6, with unresolved D. The sequencing input was blood. The CDR3 region has the DNA TGTGCCTGGGGGCTAGCCGGGTATGCCAAACCCCTCCACTTT. It translates to CAWGLAGYAKPLHF.